This T cell receptor (beta chain) was recovered during a study of vaccination effects on CD4 cells after COVID-19. Study conclusions and caveats: In the late period after vaccination, infection- and vaccine-induced clones contracted markedly. The study dataset contains few convalescent patients and includes no early post-infection timepoints.

Generated by immunoSEQ multiplex PCR, the TCRdb table keeps only in-frame clones and is missing some. The sample has under 75,000 clones; over 70% are singletons. CDR3 length: 14 amino acids. The V end lost 0 bases, the J end lost 2 bases, and 8 bases lay between the germline ends. Germline CDR1 is SGHRS and CDR2 is YFSETQ. Peptide-pool stimulation followed by sequencing identified expanded antigen-specific CD4+ clonotypes in the ViraFEST assay. Culture lasted 10 days before CD4+ T cell isolation. All vaccine recipients tested negative for nucleocapsid antibodies and had never contracted SARS-CoV-2 infection. Half-medium exchanges with IL-2 medium took place on days 3 and 7. As to this clone: Its antigen is as yet unknown.

Sequenced material: CD4+ T cells from PBMCs cultured with SARS-CoV-2 spike peptides, taken before COVID-19 vaccination. The TCR originated in a human donor who received a COVID-19 vaccine. The rearrangement links TRBV5-1 to TRBJ1-2; D uncertain. The CDR3: CASSLGAENYGYTF. DNA for the CDR3: TGCGCCAGCAGCTTGGGGGCAGAAAACTATGGCTACACCTTC.